A single TCR beta chain is shown here with its context. Original handling: It was from reference gene primer amplification that nucleated cell counts were estimated. Assay: immunoSEQ multiplex PCR; the TCRdb copy retains only in-frame clones and omits some. V and J calls and clone size are copied from that table; D and trimming were computed from the DNA. The repertoire holds about 130,000 clones, with over 75% as singletons. The CDR3 extends over 13 amino acids. The germline V gene has CDR1 SGHTA and CDR2 FQGNSA. V lost 5 bases, J lost 7 bases, and 14 bases lay in between. The entry originates in a study of blood T cell repertoires in COVID-19. Study-level background: The analysed material was cDNA or gDNA that came from T cells, B-cell-depleted T cells, or PBMCs.

The chain combines TRBV7-2 with TRBJ1-2; possible D gene TRBD1, 6 bases. The TCR comes from an elderly woman with acute or convalescent COVID-19. Sequencing used peripheral blood. In DNA, the CDR3 is TGTGCCAGCAGCAACCGGGGGGGGCGTGGCTACACCTTC. Translation gives CASSNRGGRGYTF.